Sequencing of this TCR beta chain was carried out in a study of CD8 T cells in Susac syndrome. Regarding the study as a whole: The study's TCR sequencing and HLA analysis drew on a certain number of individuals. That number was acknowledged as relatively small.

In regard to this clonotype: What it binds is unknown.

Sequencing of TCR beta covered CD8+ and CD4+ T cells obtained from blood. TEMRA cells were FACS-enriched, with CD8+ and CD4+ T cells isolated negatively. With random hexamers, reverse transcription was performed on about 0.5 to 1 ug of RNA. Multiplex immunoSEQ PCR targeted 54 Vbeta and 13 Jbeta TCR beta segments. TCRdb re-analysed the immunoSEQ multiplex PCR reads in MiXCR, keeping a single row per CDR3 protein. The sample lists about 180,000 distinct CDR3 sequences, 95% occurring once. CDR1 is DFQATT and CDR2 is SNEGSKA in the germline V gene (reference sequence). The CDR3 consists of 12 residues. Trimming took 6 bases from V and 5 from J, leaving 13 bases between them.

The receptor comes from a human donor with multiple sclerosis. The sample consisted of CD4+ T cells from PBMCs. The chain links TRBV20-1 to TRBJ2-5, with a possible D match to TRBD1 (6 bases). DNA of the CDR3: TGCAGTGCCACTGACCAGGGGGAGACCCAGTACTTC. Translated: CSATDQGETQYF.